The 3 T cell receptor beta chains listed next were all sequenced from one sample in a study of T cells in narcolepsy. The method was immunoSEQ multiplex PCR; TCRdb's version includes in-frame clones alone and lacks a portion of them. The sample records 7,000 to 10,000 clones, about 56% being singletons. Sample: CD45RA- memory CD8+ T cells from PBMCs. All receptors derive from a human donor with narcolepsy.

The V and J genes are TRBV5-4 and TRBJ2-6, with D perhaps matching TRBD1 (6 bases). The CDR3 loop spans 17 amino acids. Per germline, CDR1 SGHNT and CDR2 YYREEE (reference sequence). The germline V and J ends were trimmed by 0 bases and 1 base, with 11 bases remaining between them. The CDR3 coding sequence is TGTGCCAGCAGCTTGGTACAGGGCTGGTCTGGGGCCAACGTCCTGACTTTC. Amino acid sequence: CASSLVQGWSGANVLTF.

The CDR3 region is CASSQGSQGAYEQYF. The CDR3 DNA is TGTGCCAGCAGCCAAGGCAGCCAAGGGGCCTACGAGCAGTACTTC. The rearrangement uses TRBV4-2 and TRBJ2-7; D perhaps matches TRBD1 (5 bases). This CDR3 spans 15 amino acids. V lost 1 base and J 2 bases, leaving 12 bases between the germline ends. CDR1 and CDR2 from the germline V gene are LGHNA and YNFKEQ.

Notes on this clone: This sample includes further DNA sequences coding for the same CDR3. The CDR3 nucleotides read TGTGCCACCTCGAGGGAGAATCAGCCCCAGCATTTT. Translation gives CATSRENQPQHF. The rearrangement links TRBV15 to TRBJ1-5; D unresolved. The germline V gene has CDR1 LNHNV and CDR2 YYDKDF (reference sequence). The CDR3 loop spans 12 amino acids. Trimming took 8 bases from V and 4 from J, leaving 9 bases between them. Using reference TRBV15 and TRBJ1-5 for the parts outside the CDR3, the full variable domain is DAMVIQNPRYQVTQFGKPVTLSCSQTLNHNVMYWYQQKSSQAPKLLFHYYDKDFNNEADTPDNFQSRRPNTSFCFLDIRSPGLGDTAMYLCATSRENQPQHFGDGTRLSIL.